One sample yielded the 30 T cell receptor beta chains listed below, sequenced in a study of cytomegalovirus exposure and HLA in healthy donors. The PCR contained 60 Vbeta and 13 Jbeta primers. Assay used: immunoSEQ multiplex PCR; TCRdb lists only in-frame clones, some missing. Among some 130,000 clones, around 72% were seen once, and the ten largest hold less than 3.5%. The sample taken for sequencing was PBMCs. The receptors here all came from a human donor in good health.

The chain employs TRBV28 and TRBJ1-1, with D perhaps TRBD1 (6 bases). Germline CDR1 MDHEN, CDR2 SYDVKM. V lost 6 bases to trimming and J lost 6 bases, with 8 bases between them. The CDR3 spans 11 residues. The CDR3 sequence: CASRGQPEAFF. CDR3 bases: TGTGCCAGCAGAGGACAGCCTGAAGCTTTCTTT.

The chain uses TRBV19 and TRBJ2-5; 8 bases map to TRBD2. CDR3 length: 12 amino acids. The germline gives CDR1 LNHDA, CDR2 SQIVND (reference sequence). V was clipped by 10 bases and J by 5 bases; unmatched bases: 6. CDR3 sequence reads: CATGGTPETQYF. The CDR3 coding sequence is TGTGCCACGGGGGGGACTCCGGAGACCCAGTACTTC.

V and J are TRBV7-6 and TRBJ1-4, with a possible D match to TRBD1 (6 bases). The CDR3 contains 15 residues. The germline V and J ends were trimmed by 5 bases and 6 bases, with 16 bases remaining between them. CDR1 is SGHVS, CDR2 FNYEAQ, per germline. CDR3 DNA sequence: TGTGCCAGCAGCGTACTACAGGGTAGGGATGAAAAACTGTTTTTT. Translation: CASSVLQGRDEKLFF.

The rearrangement uses TRBV29-1 and TRBJ2-1, with 8 positions matching TRBD2. CDR3 length equals 14 residues. The germline CDR1 and CDR2 sequences are SQVTM and ANQGSEA. V was pared by 6 bases and J by 2 bases, with 6 bases of the junction left unmatched. In DNA, the CDR3 is TGCAGCGTGTTTGGCGGGGGGACCTACAATGAGCAGTTCTTC. This translates into CSVFGGGTYNEQFF.

This chain joins TRBV6-1 and TRBJ1-3; D is perhaps TRBD1 (5 bases). CDR3 length: 18 residues. V dropped 2 bases and J dropped 1 base, with 18 bases sitting between them. The germline CDR1 and CDR2 sequences are MNHNS and SASEGT. The CDR3 region is CASSELVAGIGSGNTIYF. The CDR3 DNA follows: TGTGCCAGCAGTGAATTGGTCGCAGGGATAGGATCTGGAAACACCATATATTTT.

This clone has a handful of counts. J is TRBJ2-1 and V is TRBV29-1, with TRBD1 matching 9 bases. Per the germline V gene, CDR1 is SQVTM and CDR2 is ANQGSEA. The CDR3 runs 15 residues. The junction had 11 bases not matched to a gene; V was cut back by 7 bases and J by 4 bases. CDR3 bases: TGCAGCGGGTCCGGGACAGGGCGTACTTACAATGAGCAGTTCTTC. Translation: CSGSGTGRTYNEQFF.

This clone has only a few counts. The J gene is TRBJ2-3, the V gene TRBV5-1; 8 bases are shared with TRBD2. Germline V gene data show CDR1 as SGHRS and CDR2 as YFSETQ. The J segment lost 4 bases and the V segment lost 4 bases, leaving 11 bases of the junction unmatched. This CDR3 contains 16 residues. CDR3 loop: CASSPAGRGDADTQYF. CDR3 DNA: TGCGCCAGCAGCCCCGCGGGGCGGGGGGACGCAGATACGCAGTATTTT.

The gene calls are TRBV30 and TRBJ1-2; TRBD1 might be the D (6 bases). Between the trimmed V and J ends, which lost 3 bases and 8 bases, there was a span of 25 bases. The CDR3 totals 16 residues. The germline gives CDR1 GTSNPN, CDR2 SVGIG (reference sequence). CDR3 bases: TGTGCCTGGAGCCCGGACGGACGGAGCCTTCAGGGGGGCTACACCTTC. It encodes CAWSPDGRSLQGGYTF.

A few counts support this clone. This sequence joins TRBV7-3 and TRBJ2-2; TRBD2 matches 9 bases. The CDR3 consists of 16 residues. V gave up 1 base and J gave up 7 bases; unmatched junction bases: 7. Germline lookup yields CDR1 SGHTA and CDR2 FQGTGA. CDR3 residues: CASSLSGRALGGELFF. CDR3 nucleotides: TGTGCCAGCAGCTTAAGCGGGAGGGCCTTGGGCGGGGAGCTGTTTTTT.

The J gene is TRBJ1-1, the V gene TRBV9; D unresolved. V lost 2 bases and J 5 bases, leaving 13 bases between the germline ends. The CDR3 has 14 amino acids. The germline gives CDR1 SGDLS, CDR2 YYNGEE. The CDR3 DNA is TGTGCCAGCAGCGTTGGAGTAGTTTGGACTGAAGCTTTCTTT. Its protein is CASSVGVVWTEAFF.

The chain links TRBV4-2 to TRBJ2-5; 9 bases match TRBD1. The CDR3 is made up of 16 amino acids. Losses at the gene ends were 0 bases for V and 2 bases for J; bases not matched to a gene: 4. CDR1 and CDR2 (germline): LGHNA, YNFKEQ. The CDR3 sequence is CASSQDAGTGQETQYF. CDR3 sequence (DNA): TGTGCCAGCAGCCAAGATGCTGGGACAGGGCAAGAGACCCAGTACTTC.

The gene calls are TRBV4-3 and TRBJ2-3, with 8 bases aligning to TRBD2. Germline trimming cut 4 bases from V and 1 base from J; bases unmatched to any gene: 19. Germline V gene data show CDR1 as LGHNA and CDR2 as YSLEER. The CDR3 covers 20 residues. CDR3 amino acids: CASSRSNRGGDDHGTDTQYF. The CDR3 DNA reads TGCGCCAGCAGCCGTTCCAACCGGGGGGGGGACGACCACGGCACAGATACGCAGTATTTT.

This rearrangement joins TRBV7-9 to TRBJ1-1; 7 bases are a match to TRBD1. Germline V gene lookup returns CDR1 SEHNR and CDR2 FQNEAQ (reference sequence). The junction had 6 bases not matched to a gene; V was cut back by 5 bases and J by 0 bases. The CDR3 length is 15 residues. CDR3 sequence (DNA): TGTGCCAGCAGCCTCCACGGGACAGTGAACACTGAAGCTTTCTTT. Translation gives CASSLHGTVNTEAFF.

The CDR3 coding sequence is TGTGCCAGCAGCTCACCTGTAAAAACTAGTACCGGTCCCTACAATGAGCAGTTCTTC. It encodes CASSSPVKTSTGPYNEQFF. V gene TRBV7-2 combines with J gene TRBJ2-1; tentative D call: TRBD2 (5 bases). The CDR3 is 19 amino acids. With 4 bases removed from V and 2 bases from J, the gap between germline ends came to 24 bases. The V gene's germline CDR1 is SGHTA and CDR2 FQGNSA.

The chain combines TRBV10-3 with TRBJ2-2, with 11 bases fitting TRBD2. The CDR3 is 16 residues long. Losses at the gene ends were 4 bases for V and 1 base for J; bases not matched to a gene: 2. Germline-derived CDR1 and CDR2 are ENHRY and SYGVKD. CDR3 sequence reads: CAISGGTSGNTGELFF. The DNA of the CDR3 is TGTGCCATCAGTGGGGGGACTAGCGGGAACACCGGGGAGCTGTTTTTT.

The V and J genes are TRBV4-2 and TRBJ2-6; D is ambiguous. CDR1 and CDR2 from the germline V gene are LGHNA and YNFKEQ. The CDR3 is 18 residues long. Trimming shortened V by 0 bases and J by 0 bases, and 12 bases separated the two germline ends. CDR3 bases: TGTGCCAGCAGCCAAGATGGCAGGTTAGACTCTGGGGCCAACGTCCTGACTTTC. Translated: CASSQDGRLDSGANVLTF.

The chain employs TRBV19 and TRBJ2-7; TRBD2 might be the D (6 bases). The CDR3 has 14 amino acids. From germline, CDR1 is LNHDA and CDR2 SQIVND (reference sequence). V was cut by 7 bases and J by 0 bases, with 13 bases left in between. Here the CDR3 DNA reads TGTGCCAGTAAGCGGGTCAAAAGCTCCTACGAGCAGTACTTC. Residues: CASKRVKSSYEQYF.

This clone was detected a few times. The chain uses TRBV5-4 and TRBJ1-1; D perhaps matches TRBD1 (6 bases). Trimming removed 4 bases at V and 4 bases at J, with 20 bases between. The length of the CDR3 is 16 residues. Germline CDR1 reads SGHNT; CDR2 reads YYREEE (reference sequence). For the CDR3, the DNA is TGTGCCAGCAGCCCGGAGCTCAGGGGTCGGGGCACTGAAGCTTTCTTT. Translated: CASSPELRGRGTEAFF.

The chain uses TRBV30 and TRBJ1-2, with 7 bases that match TRBD1. Germline trimming cut 1 base from V and 6 bases from J; bases unmatched to any gene: 11. Per germline, CDR1 GTSNPN and CDR2 SVGIG (reference sequence). The CDR3 extends over 15 amino acids. CDR3 amino acids: CAWSGLGGGLNGYTF. In nucleotides, the CDR3 is TGTGCCTGGAGTGGCCTCGGAGGGGGCCTAAATGGCTACACCTTC.

This chain joins TRBV6-5 and TRBJ2-1, with 9 bases that match TRBD1. This CDR3 contains 15 residues. The trim removed 8 bases at V and 3 bases at J, leaving 8 bases unmatched. Germline CDR1 is MNHEY and CDR2 is SVGAGI. As DNA, the CDR3 is TGTGCCAGCTCCGAAACAGGGGGCATCTACAATGAGCAGTTCTTC. It codes for CASSETGGIYNEQFF.

This rearrangement joins TRBV19 to TRBJ1-5, with 8 bases aligning to TRBD1. Germline V gene sequence: CDR1 LNHDA, CDR2 SQIVND (reference sequence). The length of the CDR3 is 15 residues. V gave up 7 bases and J gave up 3 bases; unmatched junction bases: 8. The CDR3 nucleotides are TGTGCCAGTAAAAGCGTGGACAGGGCCAATCAGCCCCAGCATTTT. It is translated as CASKSVDRANQPQHF.

This clone was observed a single time. V and J are TRBV30 and TRBJ1-6; no definite D call. Per germline, CDR1 GTSNPN and CDR2 SVGIG (reference sequence). This CDR3 is built from 15 residues. Trimming stripped 3 bases from V and 0 bases from J, with 9 bases between. The CDR3 nucleotides read TGTGCCTGGAGAGTCCCGGGCTCCTATAATTCACCCCTCCACTTT. The encoded protein is CAWRVPGSYNSPLHF.

The chain has TRBV14 and TRBJ2-1; possibly TRBD1 for D (6 bases). Trimming removed 1 base at V and 3 bases at J, with 7 bases between. The length of the CDR3 is 14 residues. Germline assignment: CDR1 SGHDN and CDR2 FVKESK. The CDR3 nucleotides are TGTGCCAGCAGCCAAGTACAGGGCTACAATGAGCAGTTCTTC. It specifies CASSQVQGYNEQFF.

The chain has TRBV7-8 and TRBJ2-7; perhaps TRBD1 as D (7 bases). The ends were cut back, 1 base at V and 5 bases at J, with 12 bases in the middle. The CDR3 sequence is 14 residues long. Germline V gives CDR1 SGHVS, CDR2 FQNEAQ. Here the CDR3 DNA reads TGTGCCAGCAGCTTAGGGACAGGCGGGAACGAGCAGTACTTC. Translation: CASSLGTGGNEQYF.

This clone was observed a few times. The rearrangement links TRBV19 to TRBJ2-7, with 7 bases matching TRBD1. The CDR3 is made up of 16 amino acids. Germline-derived CDR1 and CDR2 are LNHDA and SQIVND (reference sequence). J gave up 2 bases and V 8 bases, and 15 bases lay outside the gene matches. CDR3 protein: CASLILSRGTTYEQYF. The CDR3 DNA is TGTGCCAGTCTGATTTTGTCCAGGGGGACCACCTACGAGCAGTACTTC.

CDR3: CAISESVGAPPYGYTF. CDR3 bases: TGTGCCATCAGTGAGTCGGTGGGCGCCCCCCCCTATGGCTACACCTTC. The rearrangement links TRBV10-3 to TRBJ1-2; no reliable D call. Trimming shortened V by 0 bases and J by 4 bases, and 15 bases separated the two germline ends. Per germline, CDR1 ENHRY and CDR2 SYGVKD. CDR3 length: 16 residues.

The V call is TRBV28, the J call TRBJ2-1, with a tentative D call TRBD2 (5 bases). Germline CDR1 MDHEN, CDR2 SYDVKM. The CDR3 is 14 amino acids. V was pared by 10 bases and J by 3 bases, with 16 bases between. The DNA for the CDR3 is TGTGCCATTAAAAGCGGATTGATCTACAATGAGCAGTTCTTC. Translation gives CAIKSGLIYNEQFF.

The V gene is TRBV27, the J gene TRBJ2-7; TRBD1 matches 7 bases. CDR3 length: 14 residues. CDR1 and CDR2 (germline): MNHEY, SMNVEV (reference sequence). Trimming at V came to 5 bases and at J to 2 bases, leaving 6 bases not matched to a gene. The CDR3 loop reads CASSHRGQTYEQYF. CDR3 coding DNA: TGTGCCAGCAGTCACAGGGGACAGACCTACGAGCAGTACTTC.

The CDR3 bases are TGTGCCAGTAGTGAACCCAGGGGTGTGGGAAATTCACCCCTCCACTTT. Amino acid sequence: CASSEPRGVGNSPLHF. The V call is TRBV19, the J call TRBJ1-6; D perhaps matches TRBD1 (6 bases). The CDR3 is 16 amino acids. Trimming shortened V by 5 bases and J by 7 bases, and 18 bases separated the two germline ends. The germline V gene encodes CDR1 LNHDA and CDR2 SQIVND (reference sequence).

The rearrangement links TRBV5-1 to TRBJ2-3; a weak D match, TRBD2 (6 bases). The germline V gene encodes CDR1 SGHRS and CDR2 YFSETQ. CDR3 length equals 15 residues. V was shortened by 4 bases and J by 1 base, with 13 bases between the two germline ends. CDR3: CASSPWGERTDTQYF. The CDR3 DNA follows: TGCGCCAGCAGCCCTTGGGGGGAGCGCACAGATACGCAGTATTTT.